Listed here are 31 T cell receptor beta chains from one sample, sequenced in a study of T cell responses to AZD1222 COVID-19 vaccine. TCRdb keeps only in-frame clones here, not all; method: immunoSEQ multiplex PCR. The table includes 140,000 to 150,000 clones, 82% detected once. The source was peripheral blood, collected on day 0 of MenACWY control vaccination. Receptors originate from an adult in good health.

This clone has just one count. CDR3 nucleotides: TGTGCCAGCAGTTCCGGACAGGGGTCAGATACGCAGTATTTT. This gives the protein CASSSGQGSDTQYF. The V call is TRBV28, the J call TRBJ2-3, with 9 bases identical to TRBD1. Trimming at V came to 4 bases and at J to 4 bases, leaving 3 bases not matched to a gene. The CDR3 runs 14 residues. Germline V gene sequence: CDR1 MDHEN, CDR2 SYDVKM.

The V and J genes are TRBV28 and TRBJ1-1; 9 bases agree with TRBD1. V lost 7 bases and J lost 4; bases outside the gene matches: 4. Germline CDR1 is MDHEN and CDR2 is SYDVKM. The CDR3 has 13 residues. The CDR3, as DNA: TGTGCCAGCAAGCGGGACAGGGTCACTGAAGCTTTCTTT. Residues: CASKRDRVTEAFF.

The V call is TRBV3-1 (or the pseudogene TRBV3-2), the J call TRBJ2-3, with a tentative D call TRBD2 (7 bases). Trimming removed 5 bases at V and 5 bases at J, with 14 bases between. The CDR3 totals 14 residues. From germline, CDR1 is LGHDT and CDR2 YNNKEL (reference sequence). The CDR3 spells CASSRGGRGDTQYF. The CDR3 coding sequence is TGTGCCAGCAGCAGGGGGGGCCGTGGAGATACGCAGTATTTT.

The rearrangement joins TRBV19 to TRBJ1-5; 7 bases agree with TRBD1. CDR3 size: 14 residues. In germline, CDR1 is LNHDA, CDR2 SQIVND (reference sequence). V was clipped by 7 bases and J by 5 bases; unmatched bases: 8. The CDR3 loop reads CASKPNRGHQPQHF. CDR3 bases: TGTGCCAGTAAACCTAACAGGGGACATCAGCCCCAGCATTTT. Complete variable domain (other parts from reference TRBV19 and TRBJ1-5): DGGITQSPKYLFRKEGQNVTLSCEQNLNHDAMYWYRQDPGQGLRLIYYSQIVNDFQKGDIAEGYSVSREKKESFPLTVTSAQKNPTAFYLCASKPNRGHQPQHFGDGTRLSIL.

This chain joins TRBV18 and TRBJ2-5; D is unclear. This CDR3 spans 15 amino acids. Germline lookup yields CDR1 KGHSH and CDR2 LQKENI. V was shortened by 2 bases and J by 1 base, with 11 bases between the two germline ends. DNA of the CDR3: TGTGCCAGCTCACCAGGATTAGCATCCCAAGAGACCCAGTACTTC. Residues: CASSPGLASQETQYF. The variable domain in full, completed from reference TRBV18 and TRBJ2-5, reads NAGVMQNPRHLVRRRGQEARLRCSPMKGHSHVYWYRQLPEEGLKFMVYLQKENIIDESGMPKERFSAEFPKEGPSILRIQQVVRGDSAAYFCASSPGLASQETQYFGPGTRLLVL.

J is TRBJ2-7 and V is TRBV28; 10 positions match TRBD1. Germline loops: CDR1 MDHEN, CDR2 SYDVKM. Trimming at V came to 3 bases and at J to 0 bases, leaving 2 bases not matched to a gene. The CDR3 has 15 amino acids. The CDR3 region is CASSFGTGASYEQYF. The CDR3 bases are TGTGCCAGCAGTTTCGGGACAGGGGCCTCCTACGAGCAGTACTTC.

The rearrangement uses TRBV4-1 and TRBJ1-1; D unresolved. The V gene lost 3 bases and the J gene lost 0 bases, with 2 bases spanning the gap. Germline V gene sequence: CDR1 MGHRA, CDR2 YSYEKL. This CDR3 comprises 12 residues. CDR3 sequence reads: CASSHMNTEAFF. The CDR3 DNA is TGCGCCAGCAGCCACATGAACACTGAAGCTTTCTTT.

This rearrangement joins TRBV9 to TRBJ2-5; 8 nucleotides match TRBD1. Germline V gives CDR1 SGDLS, CDR2 YYNGEE. The ends lost 3 bases at V and 5 bases at J; junction bases unmatched: 15. CDR3 size: 17 residues. The CDR3 nucleotides read TGTGCCAGCAGCGGCTCAGGGGGCGGAGGTTCGCCGGAGACCCAGTACTTC. It yields the protein CASSGSGGGGSPETQYF. Variable domain in full (rest from reference TRBV9 and TRBJ2-5): DSGVTQTPKHLITATGQRVTLRCSPRSGDLSVYWYQQSLDQGLQFLIQYYNGEERAKGNILERFSAQQFPDLHSELNLSSLELGDSALYFCASSGSGGGGSPETQYFGPGTRLLVL.

This clone was detected only once. The genes are TRBV2 and TRBJ1-6, with D hard to call. The CDR3 length is 15 residues. Trimming took off 6 bases at V and 7 bases at J, with 16 bases between the two ends. The V gene's germline CDR1 is SNHLY and CDR2 FYNNEI. The CDR3: CASRPDIVRNSPLHF. In nucleotides, the CDR3 is TGTGCCAGCAGACCTGATATTGTACGGAATTCACCCCTCCACTTT.

The genes are TRBV5-1 and TRBJ2-1, with TRBD2 identical over 9 bases. The trim removed 2 bases at V and 5 bases at J, leaving 5 bases unmatched. The V gene's germline CDR1 is SGHRS and CDR2 YFSETQ. The CDR3 has 15 residues. The CDR3 region is CASSFLLAGDNEQFF. CDR3 coding DNA: TGCGCCAGCAGCTTCTTACTAGCGGGTGACAATGAGCAGTTCTTC.

This clone was counted a single time. The rearrangement links TRBV28 to TRBJ1-2; D uncertain. V was shortened by 6 bases and J by 3 bases, with 14 bases between the two germline ends. The CDR3 sequence is 14 residues long. CDR1 and CDR2 from the germline V gene are MDHEN and SYDVKM. CDR3 coding DNA: TGTGCCAGCAGCCCCGGCGAGCCTTACTATGGCTACACCTTC. Residues: CASSPGEPYYGYTF.

The rearrangement joins TRBV5-1 to TRBJ1-6; D remains ambiguous. The CDR3 consists of 16 residues. Germline loops: CDR1 SGHRS, CDR2 YFSETQ. V lost 0 bases and J lost 5, with 12 bases in between. In DNA, the CDR3 is TGCGCCAGCAGCTTGGGCGTCTCCGGGGATAATTCACCCCTCCACTTT. It is translated as CASSLGVSGDNSPLHF.

This chain links TRBV10-2 with TRBJ2-7; no firm D call. Germline V gene sequence: CDR1 WSHSY, CDR2 SAAADI. Between the trimmed V and J ends, which lost 7 bases and 3 bases, there was a span of 7 bases. There are 11 residues in the CDR3. The CDR3 loop is CASKSYYEQYF. Here the CDR3 DNA reads TGCGCCAGCAAGTCTTACTACGAGCAGTACTTC.

The chain is built from TRBV6-5 and TRBJ2-2, with 9 positions matching TRBD1. There are 14 residues in the CDR3. Trimming removed 4 bases from V and 3 bases from J; junction bases left unmatched: 0. Germline CDR1 is MNHEY and CDR2 is SVGAGI. The CDR3 DNA reads TGTGCCAGCAGTTGGACAGGGGACACCGGGGAGCTGTTTTTT. Its translation is CASSWTGDTGELFF.

The rearrangement links TRBV20-1 to TRBJ1-5; possibly TRBD1 for D (5 bases). Germline CDR1 is DFQATT and CDR2 is SNEGSKA (reference sequence). V was trimmed by 3 bases and J by 6 bases, leaving 12 bases between them. The CDR3 runs to 13 residues. The CDR3 reads CSASQGSFQPQHF. The CDR3 DNA reads TGCAGTGCTAGTCAGGGATCGTTTCAGCCCCAGCATTTT.

This rearrangement joins TRBV2 to TRBJ2-7; a possible D gene is TRBD1 (5 bases). The CDR3 covers 13 residues. CDR1 and CDR2 from the germline V gene are SNHLY and FYNNEI. Trimming removed 6 bases at V and 5 bases at J, with 14 bases between. The CDR3 DNA is TGTGCCAGCAGGCAGGGAAGGTTGAACGAGCAGTACTTC. This translates into CASRQGRLNEQYF.

The chain links TRBV6-6 to TRBJ1-5; TRBD1 matches at 11 bases. The CDR3 spans 16 residues. Germline CDR1 and CDR2: MNHNY and SVGAGI (reference sequence). The J segment lost 3 bases and the V segment lost 5 bases, leaving 6 bases of the junction unmatched. The CDR3 sequence: CASSQRDRGTNQPQHF. CDR3 bases: TGTGCCAGCAGTCAACGGGACAGGGGGACCAATCAGCCCCAGCATTTT.

The rearrangement uses TRBV10-3 and TRBJ2-7; D may be TRBD1 (6 bases). Germline assignment: CDR1 ENHRY and CDR2 SYGVKD. The CDR3 consists of 13 residues. V was shortened by 10 bases and J by 2 bases, with 15 bases between the two germline ends. CDR3 sequence: CATKEQGTYEQYV. CDR3 bases: TGTGCCACCAAAGAACAGGGTACCTACGAGCAGTACGTC.

The rearrangement links TRBV3-1 (or the pseudogene TRBV3-2) to TRBJ2-1; 10 nucleotides agree with TRBD1. Germline assignment: CDR1 LGHDT and CDR2 YNNKEL (reference sequence). There are 16 residues in the CDR3. V shed 1 base, J shed 5 bases, and the junction held 5 bases outside the gene matches. The CDR3 nucleotides are TGTGCCAGCAGCCAAGTGGGACAGGGGATCGACAATGAGCAGTTCTTC. As protein: CASSQVGQGIDNEQFF.

The chain carries TRBV2 and TRBJ1-2; 8 nucleotides align to TRBD1. Germline loops: CDR1 SNHLY, CDR2 FYNNEI. There are 15 residues in the CDR3. Losses at the gene ends were 3 bases for V and 8 bases for J; bases not matched to a gene: 11. This CDR3 is CASSEDRDGPEGYTF. The CDR3 DNA reads TGTGCCAGCAGTGAGGACAGGGATGGACCCGAGGGCTACACCTTC.

The chain uses TRBV19 and TRBJ1-6; tentatively, D is TRBD1 (6 bases). There are 15 residues in the CDR3. Trimming removed 3 bases at V and 6 bases at J, with 12 bases between. The germline V gene has CDR1 LNHDA and CDR2 SQIVND (reference sequence). CDR3 region: CASSIRDTLNSPLHF. The CDR3 nucleotides read TGTGCCAGTAGTATCCGGGACACGCTTAATTCACCCCTCCACTTT.

The V and J genes are TRBV5-6 and TRBJ2-1; D remains ambiguous. This CDR3 is built from 15 residues. Trimming stripped 0 bases from V and 4 bases from J, with 11 bases between. The V gene's germline CDR1 is SGHDT and CDR2 YYEEEE. The CDR3 here is CASSLVTSQYNEQFF. DNA of the CDR3: TGTGCCAGCAGCTTGGTCACTTCACAGTACAATGAGCAGTTCTTC.

The chain has TRBV7-2 and TRBJ1-1; no clear D gene. Germline loops: CDR1 SGHTA, CDR2 FQGNSA. V was pared by 5 bases and J by 1 base, with 8 bases between. There are 13 residues in the CDR3. CDR3 sequence reads: CASSPRQNTEAFF. DNA of the CDR3: TGTGCCAGCAGCCCCCGACAGAACACTGAAGCTTTCTTT.

The chain combines TRBV5-6 with TRBJ1-1; 10 bases are shared with TRBD1. Trimming removed 3 bases from V and 5 bases from J; junction bases left unmatched: 4. Per germline, CDR1 SGHDT and CDR2 YYEEEE. The CDR3 contains 14 residues. CDR3 nucleotides: TGTGCCAGCAGCTGGAGGACAGGGGGAACTGAAGCTTTCTTT. This translates into CASSWRTGGTEAFF. The full variable domain, with the rest looked up from reference TRBV5-6 and TRBJ1-1, is DAGVTQSPTHLIKTRGQQVTLRCSPKSGHDTVSWYQQALGQGPQFIFQYYEEEERQRGNFPDRFSGHQFPNYSSELNVNALLLGDSALYLCASSWRTGGTEAFFGQGTRLTVV.

This chain connects TRBV27 to TRBJ2-3; D call uncertain. The ends were cut back, 6 bases at V and 5 bases at J, with 12 bases in the middle. This CDR3 is 13 amino acids long. CDR1 and CDR2 (germline): MNHEY, SMNVEV (reference sequence). This chain's CDR3 is CASSPSMGDTQYF. CDR3 nucleotides: TGTGCCAGCAGCCCCTCGATGGGAGATACGCAGTATTTT.

The V call is TRBV4-1, the J call TRBJ1-3; D gene ambiguous. This CDR3 contains 13 residues. V dropped 0 bases and J dropped 6 bases, with 6 bases sitting between them. Per the germline V gene, CDR1 is MGHRA and CDR2 is YSYEKL. The CDR3 coding sequence is TGCGCCAGCAGCCAAGATCGAATAAACACCATATATTTT. Protein: CASSQDRINTIYF.

The chain is built from TRBV28 and TRBJ2-1; perhaps D is TRBD1 or TRBD2 (6 bases each). The ends were cut back, 7 bases at V and 9 bases at J, with 13 bases in the middle. This CDR3 has 12 amino acids. The germline V gene has CDR1 MDHEN and CDR2 SYDVKM. CDR3 bases: TGTGCCAGCACCGGGGGCCGCGGTGAGCAGTTCTTC. Translating gives CASTGGRGEQFF. Combining the CDR3 with reference TRBV28 and TRBJ2-1 gives the whole variable domain DVKVTQSSRYLVKRTGEKVFLECVQDMDHENMFWYRQDPGLGLRLIYFSYDVKMKEKGDIPEGYSVSREKKERFSLILESASTNQTSMYLCASTGGRGEQFFGPGTRLTVL.

The chain is built from TRBV7-9 and TRBJ1-3; TRBD1 agrees at 8 bases. J was trimmed by 2 bases and V by 4 bases; bases with no gene match: 7. CDR1 and CDR2 (germline): SEHNR, FQNEAQ (reference sequence). This CDR3 spans 16 amino acids. The DNA for the CDR3 is TGTGCCAGCAGCTACGGACAGGGAAGAGCTGGAAACACCATATATTTT. It yields the protein CASSYGQGRAGNTIYF.

This rearrangement joins TRBV7-9 to TRBJ2-7; 7 nucleotides align to TRBD2. The CDR3 contains 14 residues. From germline, CDR1 is SEHNR and CDR2 FQNEAQ (reference sequence). V trimming: 3 bases; J trimming: 3 bases; junction bases outside the gene matches: 5. CDR3 sequence (DNA): TGTGCCAGCAGCTTCCCGGGAGGTCTCTACGAGCAGTACTTC. This sequence encodes CASSFPGGLYEQYF.

The chain uses TRBV2 and TRBJ2-7; D not resolved. Between the trimmed V and J ends, which lost 3 bases and 1 base, there was a span of 10 bases. The CDR3 covers 14 residues. Germline assignment: CDR1 SNHLY and CDR2 FYNNEI. CDR3 nucleotides: TGTGCCAGCAGTGACAAGGGTACGTCCTACGAGCAGTACGTC. Translated, it gives CASSDKGTSYEQYV.

The table lists this clone with a few counts. The rearrangement links TRBV18 to TRBJ1-2; no reliable D call. Germline V gene data show CDR1 as KGHSH and CDR2 as LQKENI. The CDR3 covers 13 residues. V lost 3 bases to trimming and J lost 8 bases, with 13 bases between them. This CDR3 reads CASSPNGRGGYTF. For the CDR3, the DNA is TGTGCCAGCTCACCGAACGGGCGGGGAGGCTACACCTTC.